The 27 T cell receptor beta chains in this list originate from one sample, sequenced in a study of T cell changes during pregnancy in multiple sclerosis. Profiling relied on immunoSEQ multiplex PCR, and the TCRdb table lists in-frame clones only, not all of them. The sample contains tens of thousands of clones, more than 85% of which appear only once. The sample here was peripheral blood, taken after pregnancy. The receptors stem from a female donor with multiple sclerosis, enrolled in a pregnancy study.

The sample holds one count of this clone. The V and J genes are TRBV2 and TRBJ2-7; D gene ambiguous. The V gene's germline CDR1 is SNHLY and CDR2 FYNNEI. Trimming stripped 4 bases from V and 2 bases from J, with 12 bases between. The CDR3 has 14 amino acids. The CDR3 DNA reads as TGTGCCAGCAGTGTACTCAAGTCCGCCTACGAGCAGTACTTC. The encoded protein is CASSVLKSAYEQYF.

The rearrangement joins TRBV29-1 to TRBJ1-2; D gene uncertain. This CDR3 contains 13 residues. Germline lookup yields CDR1 SQVTM and CDR2 ANQGSEA. The V gene lost 0 bases and the J gene lost 8 bases, with 13 bases spanning the gap. The DNA for the CDR3 is TGCAGCGTTGAAGACTCCCAGTATTACGGCTACACCTTC. Protein sequence: CSVEDSQYYGYTF.

V usage is TRBV10-1 and J usage is TRBJ1-2; D is unresolved. This CDR3 spans 13 amino acids. The V gene's germline CDR1 is WNHNN and CDR2 SYGVQD (reference sequence). Trimming took off 4 bases at V and 8 bases at J, with 14 bases between the two ends. The CDR3 reads CASSGNREGGYTF. CDR3 in DNA: TGCGCCAGCAGTGGTAATAGGGAGGGAGGCTACACCTTC.

The V and J genes are TRBV6-1 and TRBJ2-3; possibly TRBD1 for D (6 bases). Germline V gene data show CDR1 as MNHNS and CDR2 as SASEGT. Trimming took 5 bases from V and 2 from J, leaving 14 bases between them. This CDR3 region has 15 residues. The CDR3 DNA reads as TGTGCCAGCAGTCCGTGGGGGCGTCTCACAGATACGCAGTATTTT. It yields the protein CASSPWGRLTDTQYF.

This chain connects TRBV25-1 to TRBJ1-2, with D possibly matching TRBD1 (5 bases). The V end was cut by 6 bases, the J end by 12 bases, with 17 bases between. CDR1 is MGHDK, CDR2 SYGVNS, per germline. The CDR3 runs 12 residues. CDR3 sequence (DNA): TGTGCCAGCAGGGGCCTAATTGGGGCCAACACCTTC. It yields the protein CASRGLIGANTF.

The CDR3 DNA reads as TGTGCCAGCAGCAACGGGACAGGGCCCTACGAGCAGTACTTC. This codes for CASSNGTGPYEQYF. This rearrangement joins TRBV21-1 to TRBJ2-7; TRBD1 reflects the table's D call only, with no check against the DNA. TRBV21-1 is a pseudogene locus. CDR3 length equals 14 residues.

The CDR3 nucleotides are TGTGCCAGCAGCTTAGTAGGGCCTGGACTGGGGTCCGAGCAGTACTTC. Protein sequence: CASSLVGPGLGSEQYF. The rearrangement joins TRBV11-3 to TRBJ2-7, with D maybe TRBD2 (5 bases). V was clipped by 1 base and J by 6 bases, with 19 bases between them. In germline, CDR1 is SGHNT, CDR2 YENEEA. This CDR3 comprises 16 residues.

The DNA for the CDR3 is TGTGCCAGCAGCTTGGGACTAGCCTTGGGCGAGCAGTACTTC. Translated, it gives CASSLGLALGEQYF. The chain is built from TRBV5-4 and TRBJ2-7, with 7 bases that match TRBD2. Trimming took 0 bases from V and 6 from J; bases not matched to a gene: 6. The CDR3 runs 14 residues. Germline V CDR1 and CDR2: SGHNT, YYREEE (reference sequence). The full variable domain, with the rest looked up from reference TRBV5-4 and TRBJ2-7, is ETGVTQSPTHLIKTRGQQVTLRCSSQSGHNTVSWYQQALGQGPQFIFQYYREEENGRGNFPPRFSGLQFPNYSSELNVNALELDDSALYLCASSLGLALGEQYFGPGTRLTVT.

The chain combines TRBV10-2 with TRBJ1-6; TRBD1 aligns across 9 bases. Germline lookup yields CDR1 WSHSY and CDR2 SAAADI. J was trimmed by 10 bases and V by 5 bases; bases with no gene match: 12. The CDR3 has 16 amino acids. CDR3 residues: CASSKRTGERRSPLHF. Here the CDR3 DNA reads TGCGCCAGCAGTAAACGGACAGGGGAAAGAAGGTCACCCCTCCACTTT.

The chain combines TRBV2 with TRBJ2-4, with 7 bases fitting TRBD1. CDR3 size: 15 residues. V gave up 3 bases and J gave up 3 bases; unmatched junction bases: 5. The germline V gene encodes CDR1 SNHLY and CDR2 FYNNEI. CDR3 residues: CASSEAGGDKNIQYF. CDR3 DNA: TGTGCCAGCAGTGAGGCAGGGGGTGACAAAAACATTCAGTACTTC.

The rearrangement uses TRBV10-3 and TRBJ2-7; D might be TRBD1 (6 bases). Trimming stripped 6 bases from V and 2 bases from J, with 8 bases between. Germline V CDR1 and CDR2: ENHRY, SYGVKD. The length of the CDR3 is 12 residues. The CDR3 here is CAIRGDTYEQYF. The DNA of the CDR3 is TGTGCCATCAGGGGGGACACCTACGAGCAGTACTTC.

The J gene is TRBJ2-1, the V gene TRBV7-3; 9 nucleotides align to TRBD2. CDR1 is SGHTA and CDR2 is FQGTGA in the germline V gene. The V segment lost 5 bases and the J segment 8 bases; nucleotides outside the gene matches: 13. This CDR3 has 16 amino acids. For the CDR3, the DNA is TGTGCCAGCAGCCCGCTGGGGGCGGGGGGGCTTGATGAGCAGTTCTTC. The encoded protein is CASSPLGAGGLDEQFF. Full variable domain (outside the CDR3, taken from reference TRBV7-3 and TRBJ2-1): GAGVSQTPSNKVTEKGKYVELRCDPISGHTALYWYRQSLGQGPEFLIYFQGTGAADDSGLPNDRFFAVRPEGSVSTLKIQRTERGDSAVYLCASSPLGAGGLDEQFFGPGTRLTVL.

The genes are TRBV27 and TRBJ2-7, with a weak D call TRBD1 (7 bases). In germline, CDR1 is MNHEY, CDR2 SMNVEV (reference sequence). With 3 bases removed from V and 3 bases from J, the gap between germline ends came to 15 bases. This CDR3 spans 15 amino acids. The CDR3 sequence is CASSLGQGGSYEQYF. CDR3 nucleotides: TGTGCCAGCAGTTTGGGGCAGGGGGGAAGCTACGAGCAGTACTTC.

The V gene is TRBV2, the J gene TRBJ2-2; 7 positions match TRBD2. The CDR3 consists of 16 residues. Per germline, CDR1 SNHLY and CDR2 FYNNEI. J was trimmed by 0 bases and V by 6 bases; bases with no gene match: 7. The CDR3 protein is CASRSRGMTNTGELFF. CDR3 bases: TGTGCCAGCAGATCGCGGGGGATGACGAACACCGGGGAGCTGTTTTTT.

This rearrangement joins TRBV9 to TRBJ1-2, with 9 nucleotides matching TRBD1. The ends lost 4 bases at V and 5 bases at J; junction bases unmatched: 3. The CDR3 is made up of 13 amino acids. Germline V gene data show CDR1 as SGDLS and CDR2 as YYNGEE. The CDR3, as DNA: TGTGCCAGCAGCCCTGACAGGGGGTATGGCTACACCTTC. This gives the protein CASSPDRGYGYTF.

V usage is TRBV29-1 and J usage is TRBJ2-1, with 10 positions matching TRBD1. The CDR3 runs to 14 residues. V shed 6 bases, J shed 6 bases, and the junction held 8 bases outside the gene matches. In germline, CDR1 is SQVTM, CDR2 ANQGSEA. CDR3 residues: CSVETGGEGNEQFF. CDR3 nucleotides: TGCAGCGTGGAGACAGGGGGCGAGGGCAATGAGCAGTTCTTC.

The gene calls are TRBV11-3 and TRBJ1-3, with a weak D call TRBD1 (5 bases). Germline V gives CDR1 SGHNT, CDR2 YENEEA. The CDR3 sequence is 14 residues long. V was trimmed by 5 bases and J by 0 bases, leaving 8 bases between them. As DNA, the CDR3 is TGTGCCAGCAGCAGCAGGGCCTCTGGAAACACCATATATTTT. Translating it yields CASSSRASGNTIYF. Looking up the rest from reference TRBV11-3 and TRBJ1-3 gives the full variable domain: EAGVVQSPRYKIIEKKQPVAFWCNPISGHNTLYWYLQNLGQGPELLIRYENEEAVDDSQLPKDRFSAERLKGVDSTLKIQPAELGDSAVYLCASSSRASGNTIYFGEGSWLTVV.

The chain is built from TRBV2 and TRBJ2-3; the D gene is possibly TRBD1 (5 bases). V shed 4 bases and J shed 2 bases, with 10 bases lying between them. Germline CDR1 and CDR2: SNHLY and FYNNEI. The CDR3 extends over 14 amino acids. CDR3 residues: CASSGGTFTDTQYF. The DNA for the CDR3 is TGTGCCAGCAGTGGGGGCACCTTCACAGATACGCAGTATTTT.

J is TRBJ2-7 and V is TRBV30; TRBD1 agrees at 11 bases. V lost 0 bases and J lost 3; bases outside the gene matches: 13. CDR3 length: 18 amino acids. CDR1 is GTSNPN, CDR2 SVGIG, per germline (reference sequence). The DNA of the CDR3 is TGTGCCTGGAGTGTATATGGGGTTGGGACAGGGGGGTTCTACGAGCAGTACTTC. Amino acid sequence: CAWSVYGVGTGGFYEQYF.

The chain is built from TRBV7-2 and TRBJ1-2, with a tentative D call TRBD1 (5 bases). V dropped 4 bases and J dropped 8 bases, with 11 bases sitting between them. The germline V gene encodes CDR1 SGHTA and CDR2 FQGNSA. This CDR3 region has 12 residues. CDR3 protein: CASSYFRVGYTF. CDR3 in DNA: TGTGCCAGCAGCTACTTCAGGGTCGGCTACACCTTC.

The CDR3 region is CASSTRDRGFGRGVDYGYTF. DNA for the CDR3: TGTGCCAGCAGCACACGGGACAGGGGTTTCGGTCGTGGGGTAGACTATGGCTACACCTTC. The gene calls are TRBV9 and TRBJ1-2; 10 nucleotides align to TRBD1. Trimming at V came to 4 bases and at J to 3 bases, leaving 21 bases not matched to a gene. The germline CDR1 and CDR2 sequences are SGDLS and YYNGEE. CDR3 length: 20 amino acids.

The chain carries TRBV5-4 and TRBJ1-4, with D possibly TRBD1 on 5 matching bases. Looked up from germline, CDR1 is SGHNT and CDR2 is YYREEE (reference sequence). CDR3 size: 13 residues. V dropped 0 bases and J dropped 5 bases, with 5 bases sitting between them. CDR3 sequence reads: CASSLGQNEKLFF. CDR3 sequence (DNA): TGTGCCAGCAGCTTGGGACAGAATGAAAAACTGTTTTTT. Full variable domain (remainder filled in from reference TRBV5-4 and TRBJ1-4): ETGVTQSPTHLIKTRGQQVTLRCSSQSGHNTVSWYQQALGQGPQFIFQYYREEENGRGNFPPRFSGLQFPNYSSELNVNALELDDSALYLCASSLGQNEKLFFGSGTQLSVL.

This sequence joins TRBV5-6 and TRBJ2-7; unclear D gene. V lost 5 bases and J lost 7, with 10 bases in between. The CDR3 consists of 11 residues. Germline loops: CDR1 SGHDT, CDR2 YYEEEE. The CDR3 loop is CASRSSGEQYF. The CDR3 bases are TGTGCCAGCAGGTCCTCCGGGGAGCAGTACTTC.

The chain couples TRBV18 to TRBJ2-7; D is unclear. CDR1 KGHSH and CDR2 LQKENI come from the germline V gene. This CDR3 spans 15 amino acids. V was trimmed by 6 bases and J by 0 bases, leaving 15 bases between them. In DNA, the CDR3 is TGTGCCAGCTCCCTGACGCAGAGGAGCTCCTACGAGCAGTACTTC. This codes for CASSLTQRSSYEQYF.

The chain is built from TRBV7-2 and TRBJ2-3; possibly TRBD2 for D (7 bases). CDR3 size: 14 residues. The V gene's germline CDR1 is SGHTA and CDR2 FQGNSA. Trimming took off 4 bases at V and 4 bases at J, with 12 bases between the two ends. The CDR3 here is CASSYAGGPDTQYF. CDR3 DNA sequence: TGTGCCAGCAGCTACGCCGGGGGGCCAGATACGCAGTATTTT.

J is TRBJ2-5 and V is TRBV18, with D hard to call. Trimming took off 3 bases at V and 2 bases at J, with 10 bases between the two ends. CDR1 KGHSH and CDR2 LQKENI come from the germline V gene. The CDR3 runs 14 residues. In DNA form, the CDR3 reads TGTGCCAGCTCACCTTTGGCCCTTCAAGAGACCCAGTACTTC. This sequence encodes CASSPLALQETQYF.

The chain links TRBV29-1 to TRBJ2-1; 9 bases agree with TRBD1. Per germline, CDR1 SQVTM and CDR2 ANQGSEA. Trimming cost V 7 bases and J 5 bases; bases outside gene matches: 9. The CDR3 is 14 residues long. CDR3 DNA: TGCAGCGGGAGGGGGACAGGGAGGGACAATGAGCAGTTCTTC. Protein: CSGRGTGRDNEQFF.